This T cell receptor (beta chain) derives from a study of cytomegalovirus exposure and HLA in healthy donors. Overall study findings and caveats: CMV antigen specificity of three CMV-associated chains was confirmed in vitro. Some highly shared sequence variants likely arose as a pipeline artifact. Among CMV-associated TCR beta chains, most appeared HLA-restricted in a later analysis.

Vbeta (60) and Jbeta (13) primers were used in the PCR. Method: immunoSEQ multiplex PCR; TCRdb's copy keeps in-frame clones and lacks some. The sample holds roughly 120,000 clones, about 80% seen once. The germline V gene encodes CDR1 SQVTM and CDR2 ANQGSEA. Trimming left V 6 bases short and J 4 bases short, with 12 bases between. The CDR3 extends over 12 amino acids. This clone was observed once. Its antigen is as yet unknown. The TCR originated in a middle-aged woman in good health and CMV-seropositive. Sequencing was done on a sample of PBMCs. The chain couples TRBV29-1 to TRBJ1-2; perhaps TRBD1 as D (5 bases). CDR3 sequence reads: CSVGEGSYGYTF. CDR3 nucleotide sequence: TGCAGCGTGGGGGAGGGCTCCTATGGCTACACCTTC.